This is a list of T cell receptor beta chains from one sample in a study of OX40 agonist ivuxolimab in advanced cancers. The protocol was immunoSEQ multiplex PCR, while the TCRdb copy is restricted to in-frame clones and leaves out a portion. The sample lists approximately 23,000 clones, approximately 86% occurring once. Sequencing used CD4+ or CD8+ T cells sorted from blood, obtained in a trial of the OX40 agonist ivuxolimab. These receptors came from an adult with an advanced solid tumor such as melanoma, head and neck, liver or kidney cancer. Both conserved end residues are trimmed from each CDR3. Fields, in order: D gene, V gene, CDR3 protein. The D gene is left open where the match is weak.

d_gene: .; v_gene: TRBV19; CDR3aa: ASSIDGSSYEQY
d_gene: TRBD1; v_gene: TRBV27; CDR3aa: ASSLKGQGYEQY
d_gene: .; v_gene: TRBV28; CDR3aa: ASSPGEWETGELF
d_gene: TRBD1; v_gene: TRBV7-9; CDR3aa: ASSERQGITGELF
d_gene: .; v_gene: TRBV27; CDR3aa: ASSLHGGTVEQY
d_gene: TRBD1; v_gene: TRBV29-1; CDR3aa: SVTGGSYNEQF
d_gene: .; v_gene: TRBV5-1; CDR3aa: ASREGGSADGYT
d_gene: .; v_gene: TRBV6-1; CDR3aa: ASSERGYTEAF
d_gene: .; v_gene: TRBV6-6; CDR3aa: ASSSYQETQY
d_gene: TRBD2; v_gene: TRBV5-4; CDR3aa: AGSWGTSGSLSYEQY
d_gene: .; v_gene: TRBV30; CDR3aa: AWSVEYSYEQY
d_gene: .; v_gene: TRBV19; CDR3aa: ASSTYHEQY
d_gene: .; v_gene: TRBV2; CDR3aa: ASRRSGEEIKTEAF
d_gene: .; v_gene: TRBV19; CDR3aa: ASSIWDGQEAF